This T cell receptor (beta chain) was documented in a study of blood T cell repertoires in COVID-19. About the research overall: COVID-19 samples, acute and convalescent, were from the United States, Italy and Spain. In each case, the material was cDNA or gDNA derived from T cells, B-cell-depleted T cells, or PBMCs.

Generated by immunoSEQ multiplex PCR, the TCRdb table keeps only in-frame clones and is missing some. This table holds about 300,000 clones, approximately 90% found once. This clone showed up just once. V was shortened by 3 bases and J by 4 bases, with 16 bases between the two germline ends. Germline V gene sequence: CDR1 SGHRS, CDR2 YFSETQ. CDR3 length equals 15 residues. The chain has TRBV5-1 and TRBJ1-1; D unresolved. The sample was PBMCs or T cells enriched from blood (not recorded which). This clonotype was sampled from a woman in her 30s who had recovered from COVID-19. The CDR3 bases are TGCGCCAGCAGCTCGAGGAGCCTTTCTGGCACTGAAGCTTTCTTT. It codes for CASSSRSLSGTEAFF. Complete variable domain (other parts from reference TRBV5-1 and TRBJ1-1): KAGVTQTPRYLIKTRGQQVTLSCSPISGHRSVSWYQQTPGQGLQFLFEYFSETQRNKGNFPGRFSGRQFSNSRSEMNVSTLELGDSALYLCASSSRSLSGTEAFFGQGTRLTVV.